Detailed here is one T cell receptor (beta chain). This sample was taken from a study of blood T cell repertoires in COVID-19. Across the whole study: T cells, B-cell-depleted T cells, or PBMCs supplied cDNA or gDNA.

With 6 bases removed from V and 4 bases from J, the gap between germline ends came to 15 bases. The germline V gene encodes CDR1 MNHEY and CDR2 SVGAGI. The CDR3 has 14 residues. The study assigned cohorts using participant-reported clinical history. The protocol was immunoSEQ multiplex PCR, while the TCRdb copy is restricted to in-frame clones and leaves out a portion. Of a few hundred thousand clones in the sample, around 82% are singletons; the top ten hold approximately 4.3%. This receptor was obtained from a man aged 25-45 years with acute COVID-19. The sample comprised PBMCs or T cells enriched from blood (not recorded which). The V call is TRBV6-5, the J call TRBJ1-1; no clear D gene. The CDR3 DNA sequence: TGTGCCAGCAGACGAGAAAGTTCTGTCACTGAAGCTTTCTTT. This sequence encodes CASRRESSVTEAFF.